This T cell receptor beta chain was sequenced during a study of blood T cell repertoires in COVID-19. Study summary: COVID-19 samples collected from the United States, Italy and Spain covered acute and convalescent phases. PBMCs, B-cell-depleted T cells, or T cells provided the cDNA or gDNA that made up the material.

Patients at the Seattle site were enrolled during active infection and followed longitudinally. In the original workflow: By means of reference gene primer amplification, nucleated cell counts were estimated. TCRdb's table, derived via immunoSEQ multiplex PCR, lists solely in-frame clones and lacks some. The V and J calls and the clone size are those of that table, but D and trimming were determined from the DNA. The table lists more than 250,000 clones, around 89% of them singletons, with 1.5% to 2% in the top ten. Trimming cost V 6 bases and J 1 base, with 5 bases left between them. Germline CDR1 and CDR2: SGHRS and YFSETQ. This CDR3 spans 12 amino acids.

The rearrangement joins TRBV5-1 to TRBJ1-3, with D possibly TRBD1 on 5 matching bases. The source material was peripheral blood. The receptor's source is a woman younger than 45 with COVID-19, enrolled during active disease. The CDR3: CASKGSGNTIYF. In DNA form, the CDR3 reads TGCGCCAGCAAGGGGTCTGGAAACACCATATATTTT.